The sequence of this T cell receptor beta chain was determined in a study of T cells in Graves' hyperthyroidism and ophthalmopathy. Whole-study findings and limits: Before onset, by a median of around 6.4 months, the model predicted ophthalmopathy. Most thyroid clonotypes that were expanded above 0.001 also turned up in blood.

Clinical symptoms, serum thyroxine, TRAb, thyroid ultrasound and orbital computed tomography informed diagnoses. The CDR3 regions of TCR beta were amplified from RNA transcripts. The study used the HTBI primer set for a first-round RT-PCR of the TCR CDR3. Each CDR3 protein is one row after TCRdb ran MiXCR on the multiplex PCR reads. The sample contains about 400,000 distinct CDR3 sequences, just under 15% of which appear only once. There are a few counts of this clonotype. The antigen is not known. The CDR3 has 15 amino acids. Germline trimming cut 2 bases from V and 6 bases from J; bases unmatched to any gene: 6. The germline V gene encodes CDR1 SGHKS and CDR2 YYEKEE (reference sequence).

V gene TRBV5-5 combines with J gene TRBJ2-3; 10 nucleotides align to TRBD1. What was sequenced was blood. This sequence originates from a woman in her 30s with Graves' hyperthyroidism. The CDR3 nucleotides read TGTGCCAGCAGCTTAACGGGACAGGGGTGGGATACGCAGTATTTT. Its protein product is CASSLTGQGWDTQYF.